This T cell receptor (beta chain) was obtained from a study of STAT3 mutations in large granular lymphocyte leukemia. General study results and limits: Every T-LGLL patient had at least one immunodominant TCRbeta clonotype.

As to this clone: What it binds is unknown.

Some clones are missing from TCRdb's copy, which holds only in-frame ones; the method was immunoSEQ multiplex PCR. The sample has approximately 42,000 clones, roughly 77% seen once. Trimming cost V 3 bases and J 3 bases, with 15 bases left between them. This CDR3 region has 15 residues. CDR1 SGHDT and CDR2 YYEEEE come from the germline V gene. The chain carries TRBV5-6 and TRBJ1-2; D is possibly TRBD1 (5 bases). The TCR originated in a human donor with T large granular lymphocyte leukemia. Some clones in this sample may be carry-over from other donors' samples. Sequenced sample: PBMCs. The CDR3 coding sequence is TGTGCCAGCAGCTCGGGACCGAGGGAAGACTATGGCTACACCTTC. Residues: CASSSGPREDYGYTF.